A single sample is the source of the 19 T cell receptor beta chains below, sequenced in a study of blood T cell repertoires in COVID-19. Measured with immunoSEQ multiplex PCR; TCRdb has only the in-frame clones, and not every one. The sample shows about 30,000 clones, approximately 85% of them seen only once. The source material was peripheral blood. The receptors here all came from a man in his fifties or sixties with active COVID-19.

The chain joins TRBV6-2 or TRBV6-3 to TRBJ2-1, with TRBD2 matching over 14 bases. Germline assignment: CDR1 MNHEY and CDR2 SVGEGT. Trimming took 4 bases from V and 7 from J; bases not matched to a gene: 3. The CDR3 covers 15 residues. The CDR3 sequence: CASSWGTSGRNEQFF. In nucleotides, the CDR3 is TGTGCCAGCAGTTGGGGGACTAGCGGGAGAAATGAGCAGTTCTTC.

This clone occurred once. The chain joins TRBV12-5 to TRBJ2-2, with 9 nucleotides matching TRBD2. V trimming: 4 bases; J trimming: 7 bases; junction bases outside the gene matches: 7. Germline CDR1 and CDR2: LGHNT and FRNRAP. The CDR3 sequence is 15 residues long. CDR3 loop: CASGSPGLAGGELFF. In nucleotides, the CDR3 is TGTGCTAGTGGTTCGCCGGGACTAGCTGGCGGGGAGCTGTTTTTT.

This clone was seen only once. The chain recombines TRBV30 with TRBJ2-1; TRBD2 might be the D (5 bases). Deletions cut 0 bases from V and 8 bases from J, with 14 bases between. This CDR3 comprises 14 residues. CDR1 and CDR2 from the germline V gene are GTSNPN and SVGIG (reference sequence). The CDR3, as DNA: TGTGCCTGGAGTGTTGAAAGCGGCGTCTATGAGCAGTTCTTC. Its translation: CAWSVESGVYEQFF.

As DNA, the CDR3 is TGTGCCAGCAGCTGGCGGGAGGTCGGCAATGAGCAGTTCTTC. Amino acids: CASSWREVGNEQFF. The chain recombines TRBV9 with TRBJ2-1; 8 nucleotides align to TRBD2. The CDR3 sequence is 14 residues long. Germline CDR1 SGDLS, CDR2 YYNGEE. Trimming at V came to 4 bases and at J to 6 bases, leaving 6 bases not matched to a gene.

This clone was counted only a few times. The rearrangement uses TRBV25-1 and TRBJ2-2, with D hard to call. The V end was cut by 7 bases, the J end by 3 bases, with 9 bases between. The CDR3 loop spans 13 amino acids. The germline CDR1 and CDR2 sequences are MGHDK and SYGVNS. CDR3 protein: CASMMSYTGELFF. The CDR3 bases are TGTGCCAGCATGATGAGTTACACCGGGGAGCTGTTTTTT.

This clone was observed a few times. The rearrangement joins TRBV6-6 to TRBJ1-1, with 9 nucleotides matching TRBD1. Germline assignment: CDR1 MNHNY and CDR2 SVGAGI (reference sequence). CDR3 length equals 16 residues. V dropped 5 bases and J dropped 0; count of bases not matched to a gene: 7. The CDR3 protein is CASSISGTGLNTEAFF. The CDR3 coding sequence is TGTGCCAGCAGTATATCCGGGACAGGGTTGAACACTGAAGCTTTCTTT.

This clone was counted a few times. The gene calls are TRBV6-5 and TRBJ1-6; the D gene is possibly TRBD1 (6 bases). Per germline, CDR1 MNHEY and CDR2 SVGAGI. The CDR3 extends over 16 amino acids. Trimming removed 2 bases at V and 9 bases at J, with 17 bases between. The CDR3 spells CASSYGQGKKGSPLHF. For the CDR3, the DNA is TGTGCCAGCAGTTACGGGCAGGGGAAAAAGGGTTCACCCCTCCACTTT.

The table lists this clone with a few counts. The CDR3 DNA follows: TGCGCCAGCAGTGAGTCCAGGGTTAACGAGCAGTACTTC. This sequence encodes CASSESRVNEQYF. The rearrangement links TRBV10-1 to TRBJ2-7, with D tentatively TRBD1 (5 bases). The CDR3 consists of 13 residues. CDR1 and CDR2 (germline): WNHNN, SYGVQD (reference sequence). The germline V and J ends were trimmed by 0 bases and 5 bases, with 8 bases remaining between them.

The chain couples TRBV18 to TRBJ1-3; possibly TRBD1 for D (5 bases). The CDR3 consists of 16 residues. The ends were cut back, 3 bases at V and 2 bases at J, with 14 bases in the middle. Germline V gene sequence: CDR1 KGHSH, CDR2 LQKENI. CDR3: CASSPPAGTAGNTIYF. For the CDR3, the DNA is TGTGCCAGCTCACCTCCCGCGGGGACCGCTGGAAACACCATATATTTT.

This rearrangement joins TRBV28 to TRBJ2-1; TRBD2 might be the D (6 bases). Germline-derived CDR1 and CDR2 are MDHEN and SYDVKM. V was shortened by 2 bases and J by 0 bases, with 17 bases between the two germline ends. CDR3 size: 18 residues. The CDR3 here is CASSLRAGTLSSYNEQFF. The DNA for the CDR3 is TGTGCCAGCAGTTTACGGGCTGGGACTTTAAGCTCCTACAATGAGCAGTTCTTC. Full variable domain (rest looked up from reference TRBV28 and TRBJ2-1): DVKVTQSSRYLVKRTGEKVFLECVQDMDHENMFWYRQDPGLGLRLIYFSYDVKMKEKGDIPEGYSVSREKKERFSLILESASTNQTSMYLCASSLRAGTLSSYNEQFFGPGTRLTVL.

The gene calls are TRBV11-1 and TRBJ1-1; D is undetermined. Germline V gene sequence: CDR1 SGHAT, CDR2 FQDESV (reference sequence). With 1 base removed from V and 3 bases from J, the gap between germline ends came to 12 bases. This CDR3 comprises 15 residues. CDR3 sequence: CASSLEAAVDTEAFF. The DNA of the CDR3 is TGTGCCAGCAGCTTAGAGGCGGCGGTAGACACTGAAGCTTTCTTT.

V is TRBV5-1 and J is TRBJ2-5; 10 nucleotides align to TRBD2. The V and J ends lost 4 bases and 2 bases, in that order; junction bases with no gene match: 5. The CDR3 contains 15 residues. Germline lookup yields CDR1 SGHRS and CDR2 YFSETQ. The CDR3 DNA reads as TGCGCCAGCAGCGCGGGGACTAGCGTACAAGAGACCCAGTACTTC. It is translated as CASSAGTSVQETQYF. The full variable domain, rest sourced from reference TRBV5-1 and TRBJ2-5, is KAGVTQTPRYLIKTRGQQVTLSCSPISGHRSVSWYQQTPGQGLQFLFEYFSETQRNKGNFPGRFSGRQFSNSRSEMNVSTLELGDSALYLCASSAGTSVQETQYFGPGTRLLVL.

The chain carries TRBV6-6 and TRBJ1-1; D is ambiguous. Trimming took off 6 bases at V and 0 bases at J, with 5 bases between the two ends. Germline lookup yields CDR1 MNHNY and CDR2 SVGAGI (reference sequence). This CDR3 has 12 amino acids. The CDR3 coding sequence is TGTGCCAGCAGGACTATGAACACTGAAGCTTTCTTT. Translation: CASRTMNTEAFF.

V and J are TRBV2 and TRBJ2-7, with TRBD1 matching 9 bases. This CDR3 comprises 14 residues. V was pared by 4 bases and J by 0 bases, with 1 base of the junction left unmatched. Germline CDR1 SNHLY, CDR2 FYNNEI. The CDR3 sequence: CASSGQGGSYEQYF. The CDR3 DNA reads TGTGCCAGCAGTGGACAGGGGGGCTCCTACGAGCAGTACTTC.

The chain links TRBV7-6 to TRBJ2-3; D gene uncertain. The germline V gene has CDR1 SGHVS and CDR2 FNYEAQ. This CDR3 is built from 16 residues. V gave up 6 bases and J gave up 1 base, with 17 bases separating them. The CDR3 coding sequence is TGTGCCAGCAGTTCCGACCATGCACGGGGCACAGATACGCAGTATTTT. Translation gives CASSSDHARGTDTQYF.

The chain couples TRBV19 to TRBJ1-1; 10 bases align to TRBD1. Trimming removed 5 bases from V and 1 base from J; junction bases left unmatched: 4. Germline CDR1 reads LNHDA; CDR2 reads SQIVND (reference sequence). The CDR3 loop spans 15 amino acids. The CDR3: CASSPGQGRNTEAFF. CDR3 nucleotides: TGTGCCAGTAGTCCGGGACAGGGGAGGAACACTGAAGCTTTCTTT.

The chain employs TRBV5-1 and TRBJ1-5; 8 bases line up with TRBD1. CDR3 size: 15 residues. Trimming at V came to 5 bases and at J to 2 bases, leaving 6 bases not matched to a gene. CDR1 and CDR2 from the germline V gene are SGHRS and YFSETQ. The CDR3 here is CASSRSTGGNQPQHF. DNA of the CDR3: TGCGCCAGCAGTAGATCGACAGGGGGCAATCAGCCCCAGCATTTT. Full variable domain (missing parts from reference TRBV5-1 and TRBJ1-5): KAGVTQTPRYLIKTRGQQVTLSCSPISGHRSVSWYQQTPGQGLQFLFEYFSETQRNKGNFPGRFSGRQFSNSRSEMNVSTLELGDSALYLCASSRSTGGNQPQHFGDGTRLSIL.

The CDR3 protein is CASSGGTCRLYEQYF. The CDR3 bases are TGTGCCAGCAGCGGGGGGACTTGTCGTCTCTACGAGCAGTACTTC. J is TRBJ2-7 and V is TRBV9, with D possibly being TRBD2 (6 bases). The CDR3 covers 15 residues. The V gene's germline CDR1 is SGDLS and CDR2 YYNGEE. V was shortened by 3 bases and J by 3 bases, with 16 bases between the two germline ends. The variable domain in full, completed from reference TRBV9 and TRBJ2-7, reads DSGVTQTPKHLITATGQRVTLRCSPRSGDLSVYWYQQSLDQGLQFLIQYYNGEERAKGNILERFSAQQFPDLHSELNLSSLELGDSALYFCASSGGTCRLYEQYFGPGTRLTVT.

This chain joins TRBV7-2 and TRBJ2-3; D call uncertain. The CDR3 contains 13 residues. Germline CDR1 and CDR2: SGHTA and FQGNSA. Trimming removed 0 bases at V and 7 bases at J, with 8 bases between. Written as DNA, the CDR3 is TGTGCCAGCAGCTTAGCAGATGCTAATACGCAGTATTTT. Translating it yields CASSLADANTQYF.